The 27 T cell receptor beta chains reported below all come from one sample, sequenced in a study of shared clonotypes between healthy human individuals. Method: immunoSEQ multiplex PCR; TCRdb's copy keeps in-frame clones and lacks some. The sample lists roughly 2.5 million clones, just over 90% occurring once. The sequenced material came from naive CD4+ T cells sorted from blood. Subset noted: CD45RA+ positively selected. These receptor sequences come from a man in his late teens or twenties in good health.

The chain has TRBV10-3 and TRBJ2-3; D might be TRBD2 (5 bases). The germline V gene has CDR1 ENHRY and CDR2 SYGVKD. V lost 4 bases, J lost 3 bases, and 11 bases lay in between. The CDR3 is 14 amino acids. CDR3 region: CAISARERTDTQYF. The CDR3 DNA reads TGTGCCATCAGTGCGAGGGAGAGGACAGATACGCAGTATTTT.

This clone was recorded many times. This chain links TRBV5-6 with TRBJ2-7; 7 nucleotides line up with TRBD2. CDR1 is SGHDT, CDR2 YYEEEE, per germline. The J segment lost 5 bases and the V segment lost 2 bases, leaving 4 bases of the junction unmatched. The CDR3 contains 13 residues. CDR3 nucleotides: TGTGCCAGCAGCTTCGACGGGAGGAACGAGCAGTACTTC. It encodes CASSFDGRNEQYF.

The CDR3 is CAISESWDEQYF. CDR3 bases: TGTGCCATCAGTGAGTCATGGGACGAGCAGTACTTC. V and J are TRBV10-3 and TRBJ2-7; unclear D gene. Trimming removed 0 bases from V and 5 bases from J, with 5 bases in between. CDR1 is ENHRY and CDR2 is SYGVKD in the germline V gene. There are 12 residues in the CDR3.

Details on this clone: Other nucleotide sequences in the sample specify the same CDR3. The chain links TRBV19 to TRBJ2-7; 8 bases agree with TRBD1. The CDR3 extends over 14 amino acids. V gave up 4 bases and J gave up 3 bases; unmatched junction bases: 5. CDR1 and CDR2 (germline): LNHDA, SQIVND (reference sequence). This CDR3 is CASSKRDRFYEQYF. CDR3 nucleotide sequence: TGTGCCAGTAGTAAGAGGGACAGGTTCTACGAGCAGTACTTC. The entire variable domain, with the rest obtained from reference TRBV19 and TRBJ2-7, is as follows: DGGITQSPKYLFRKEGQNVTLSCEQNLNHDAMYWYRQDPGQGLRLIYYSQIVNDFQKGDIAEGYSVSREKKESFPLTVTSAQKNPTAFYLCASSKRDRFYEQYFGPGTRLTVT.

This chain uses TRBV7-6 with TRBJ1-5, with a tentative D call TRBD1 (5 bases). Between the trimmed V and J ends, which lost 2 bases and 2 bases, there was a span of 7 bases. The CDR3 is 14 residues long. Germline assignment: CDR1 SGHVS and CDR2 FNYEAQ. Here the CDR3 DNA reads TGTGCCAGCAGCTTAATGGGGGGCAATCAGCCCCAGCATTTT. Residues: CASSLMGGNQPQHF.

This chain uses TRBV10-3 with TRBJ1-5; D remains unclear. Looked up from germline, CDR1 is ENHRY and CDR2 is SYGVKD. The CDR3 totals 13 residues. The ends were cut back, 5 bases at V and 4 bases at J, with 9 bases in the middle. In DNA, the CDR3 is TGTGCCATCAGTTCGGGAGCTAATCAGCCCCAGCATTTT. Translated: CAISSGANQPQHF.

Regarding this clone: This specimen includes other DNA sequences encoding the same CDR3. The chain combines TRBV5-1 with TRBJ2-7; possible D gene TRBD1, 6 bases. Between the trimmed V and J ends, which lost 0 bases and 6 bases, there was a span of 13 bases. This CDR3 comprises 14 residues. CDR1 and CDR2 (germline): SGHRS, YFSETQ. The CDR3 bases are TGCGCCAGCAGCTTGGCTGGTCAGGGGAGCGAGCAGTACTTC. Amino acids: CASSLAGQGSEQYF.

This rearrangement joins TRBV7-2 to TRBJ2-1, with 8 bases that match TRBD1. J lost 3 bases, V lost 5 bases, and 9 bases had no gene match. The V gene's germline CDR1 is SGHTA and CDR2 FQGNSA. This CDR3 region has 16 residues. DNA for the CDR3: TGTGCCAGCAGCCCCCGGACAGGGCTAGGCTACAATGAGCAGTTCTTC. Its translation is CASSPRTGLGYNEQFF. The full variable domain, its missing parts supplied by reference TRBV7-2 and TRBJ2-1, is GAGVSQSPSNKVTEKGKDVELRCDPISGHTALYWYRQSLGQGLEFLIYFQGNSAPDKSGLPSDRFSAERTGGSVSTLTIQRTQQEDSAVYLCASSPRTGLGYNEQFFGPGTRLTVL.

V gene TRBV6-5 combines with J gene TRBJ1-5, with D unresolved. The CDR3 totals 14 residues. The ends were cut back, 0 bases at V and 5 bases at J, with 8 bases in the middle. The germline CDR1 and CDR2 sequences are MNHEY and SVGAGI. The CDR3 loop is CASSYSKLYQPQHF. In DNA, the CDR3 is TGTGCCAGCAGTTACTCGAAATTATATCAGCCCCAGCATTTT.

This chain joins TRBV9 and TRBJ2-3; 8 bases fit TRBD2. After removal of 0 bases from V and 1 base from J, the junction contained 1 base not matched to a gene. The CDR3 is 15 amino acids. CDR1 SGDLS and CDR2 YYNGEE come from the germline V gene. CDR3 nucleotides: TGTGCCAGCAGCGTAGAACTAGCGGGCACAGATACGCAGTATTTT. This translates into CASSVELAGTDTQYF.

About this clone itself: Other nucleotide sequences in the sample specify the same CDR3. This chain joins TRBV6-1 and TRBJ2-2; D unresolved. Per the germline V gene, CDR1 is MNHNS and CDR2 is SASEGT. CDR3 length equals 12 residues. Trimming removed 3 bases from V and 7 bases from J, with 6 bases in between. CDR3 sequence (DNA): TGTGCCAGCAGTGAGGGTCTCGGGGAGCTGTTTTTT. It translates to CASSEGLGELFF.

As for this clone: Different DNA sequences within this sample yield the same CDR3. V and J are TRBV7-9 and TRBJ2-1; 8 positions agree with TRBD1. Germline V gene sequence: CDR1 SEHNR, CDR2 FQNEAQ (reference sequence). The CDR3 has 14 residues. Trimming cost V 4 bases and J 4 bases; bases outside gene matches: 3. The DNA of the CDR3 is TGTGCCAGCAGCTCTGGACAGGGTTACAATGAGCAGTTCTTC. Protein: CASSSGQGYNEQFF.

The chain links TRBV18 to TRBJ1-1; tentative D call: TRBD1 (6 bases). Germline values: CDR1 KGHSH, CDR2 LQKENI. Trimming removed 1 base from V and 0 bases from J, with 9 bases in between. The CDR3 runs to 15 residues. The CDR3 coding sequence is TGTGCCAGCTCACCACTGGCAGGGGTGAACACTGAAGCTTTCTTT. Encoded protein: CASSPLAGVNTEAFF.

The gene calls are TRBV10-3 and TRBJ2-5, with D maybe TRBD2 (5 bases). The germline CDR1 and CDR2 sequences are ENHRY and SYGVKD. Trimming removed 8 bases at V and 0 bases at J, with 16 bases between. The CDR3 runs 15 residues. This CDR3 reads CAISRGDGYQETQYF. CDR3 DNA: TGTGCCATCTCTCGGGGAGATGGGTACCAAGAGACCCAGTACTTC.

The CDR3 DNA is TGTGCCACCCAGGTGCCCAGATGGGGGCCCGGGGCTGGGGCCAACGTCCTGACTTTC. It is translated as CATQVPRWGPGAGANVLTF. The chain carries TRBV10-3 and TRBJ2-6; possibly TRBD1 for D (6 bases). Trimming left V 10 bases short and J 2 bases short, with 27 bases between. This CDR3 contains 19 residues. Per germline, CDR1 ENHRY and CDR2 SYGVKD.

CDR3 DNA sequence: TGTGCCAGCAGTGACGGAGGAATCGGTAGCAATGAGCAGTTCTTC. It encodes CASSDGGIGSNEQFF. The V gene is TRBV6-4, the J gene TRBJ2-1, with a weak D call TRBD2 (5 bases). The CDR3 is 15 residues long. CDR1 is MRHNA and CDR2 is SNTAGT in the germline V gene. Between the trimmed V and J ends, which lost 2 bases and 6 bases, there was a span of 14 bases.

Notes on this clone: Other DNA sequences of this sample code for an identical CDR3. The chain links TRBV6-5 to TRBJ1-1, with D perhaps TRBD1 (5 bases). The CDR3 runs 13 residues. The germline V and J ends were trimmed by 7 bases and 4 bases, with 13 bases remaining between them. In germline, CDR1 is MNHEY, CDR2 SVGAGI. The CDR3, as DNA: TGTGCCAGCATTGGGCAGGGCGCCACTGAAGCTTTCTTT. Translated: CASIGQGATEAFF.

V gene TRBV28 combines with J gene TRBJ1-1, with D hard to call. The germline CDR1 and CDR2 sequences are MDHEN and SYDVKM. CDR3 size: 15 residues. Deletions cut 6 bases from V and 6 bases from J, with 20 bases between. CDR3 nucleotides: TGTGCCAGCAGCCCCCTCGCGGGGAGGCTCGCTGAAGCTTTCTTT. This gives the protein CASSPLAGRLAEAFF.

Points on this clone: Other DNA sequences from this sample encode an identical CDR3 as well. The chain employs TRBV5-1 and TRBJ2-5; TRBD1 matches at 8 bases. J gave up 5 bases and V 0 bases, and 9 bases lay outside the gene matches. The CDR3 consists of 16 residues. Germline CDR1 SGHRS, CDR2 YFSETQ. CDR3 region: CASSLEPAGGRETQYF. The CDR3 nucleotides are TGCGCCAGCAGCTTGGAACCGGCAGGGGGCAGGGAGACCCAGTACTTC.

V is TRBV5-4 and J is TRBJ2-5, with unresolved D. Germline V gives CDR1 SGHNT, CDR2 YYREEE (reference sequence). The CDR3 extends over 14 amino acids. Trimming shortened V by 1 base and J by 4 bases, and 11 bases separated the two germline ends. DNA for the CDR3: TGTGCCAGCAGCTTGCCGGGCAGGCCAGAGACCCAGTACTTC. Translating it yields CASSLPGRPETQYF.

V is TRBV23-1 and J is TRBJ2-5, with D tentatively TRBD2 (5 bases). TRBV23-1 is filed as an ORF, its function uncertain. With 2 bases removed from V and 0 bases from J, the gap between germline ends came to 10 bases. The CDR3 consists of 15 residues. CDR3 sequence reads: CASSQLPGDQETQYF. The DNA for the CDR3 is TGCGCCAGCAGTCAACTCCCCGGGGACCAAGAGACCCAGTACTTC.

This chain joins TRBV5-1 and TRBJ1-2, with TRBD1 as a possible D gene (5 bases). The CDR3 has 12 residues. V gave up 5 bases and J gave up 4 bases, with 9 bases separating them. Germline CDR1 reads SGHRS; CDR2 reads YFSETQ. CDR3 sequence: CASRPDSYGYTF. CDR3 DNA sequence: TGCGCCAGCAGACCTGACAGCTATGGCTACACCTTC.

The chain combines TRBV10-3 with TRBJ2-3, with a weak D call TRBD2 (6 bases). Trimming shortened V by 0 bases and J by 3 bases, and 13 bases separated the two germline ends. CDR1 is ENHRY and CDR2 is SYGVKD in the germline V gene. This CDR3 has 16 amino acids. CDR3 bases: TGTGCCATCAGTGAGTCCGGGGGAGTTATAACAGATACGCAGTATTTT. Its translation is CAISESGGVITDTQYF.

The chain combines TRBV7-2 with TRBJ2-4; D not certain. V was shortened by 6 bases and J by 0 bases, with 6 bases between the two germline ends. The germline V gene encodes CDR1 SGHTA and CDR2 FQGNSA. CDR3 length: 13 amino acids. In DNA, the CDR3 is TGTGCCAGCAGTTCACTAGCCAAAAACATTCAGTACTTC. Translated, it gives CASSSLAKNIQYF. Filled out from reference TRBV7-2 and TRBJ2-4, the complete variable domain reads GAGVSQSPSNKVTEKGKDVELRCDPISGHTALYWYRQSLGQGLEFLIYFQGNSAPDKSGLPSDRFSAERTGGSVSTLTIQRTQQEDSAVYLCASSSLAKNIQYFGAGTRLSVL.

The chain employs TRBV6-5 and TRBJ2-2; TRBD2 matches 12 bases. Per the germline V gene, CDR1 is MNHEY and CDR2 is SVGAGI. This CDR3 is built from 16 residues. Trimming cost V 4 bases and J 1 base; bases outside gene matches: 1. The CDR3: CASSLTSGGNTGELFF. DNA of the CDR3: TGTGCCAGCAGTTTGACTAGCGGGGGGAACACCGGGGAGCTGTTTTTT.

V and J are TRBV4-1 and TRBJ1-4; D is ambiguous. Germline assignment: CDR1 MGHRA and CDR2 YSYEKL. This CDR3 is 15 amino acids long. Trimming took 1 base from V and 5 from J, leaving 11 bases between them. CDR3 in DNA: TGCGCCAGCAGCCAAGCCGGTTTGGGGAATGAAAAACTGTTTTTT. Amino acid sequence: CASSQAGLGNEKLFF.

The chain is built from TRBV19 and TRBJ2-7; 11 bases fit TRBD1. V lost 3 bases to trimming and J lost 2 bases; unmatched junction nucleotides: 3. The length of the CDR3 is 15 residues. Germline CDR1 is LNHDA and CDR2 is SQIVND (reference sequence). The DNA for the CDR3 is TGTGCCAGTAGTATGGGGACAGGGGGAACCTACGAGCAGTACTTC. Residues: CASSMGTGGTYEQYF.